Listed here are 26 T cell receptor beta chains from one sample, sequenced in a study of CD8 T cells in Susac syndrome. An amount of RNA that ranged from roughly 0.5 to 1 ug was reverse transcribed with random hexamers. TCRdb independently ran MiXCR on the immunoSEQ multiplex PCR reads; one entry per CDR3 protein. The sample gives approximately 300,000 distinct CDR3 sequences, around 89% of which show up once; about 0.17% is in the top ten. Sequences were obtained from CD8+ T cells from PBMCs. The receptors were gathered from a human donor with multiple sclerosis.

This chain joins TRBV19 and TRBJ1-2; 8 bases map to TRBD1. Germline V gene lookup returns CDR1 LNHDA and CDR2 SQIVND (reference sequence). V trimming: 6 bases; J trimming: 3 bases; junction bases outside the gene matches: 6. The CDR3 is 14 residues long. Here the CDR3 reads CASRTDRVHYGYTF. The CDR3 DNA is TGTGCCAGTAGGACGGACAGGGTGCACTATGGCTACACCTTC. Supplemented by reference TRBV19 and TRBJ1-2, the full variable domain reads DGGITQSPKYLFRKEGQNVTLSCEQNLNHDAMYWYRQDPGQGLRLIYYSQIVNDFQKGDIAEGYSVSREKKESFPLTVTSAQKNPTAFYLCASRTDRVHYGYTFGSGTRLTVV.

The chain carries TRBV20-1 and TRBJ2-1; the D is unclear. Germline lookup yields CDR1 DFQATT and CDR2 SNEGSKA (reference sequence). Deletions cut 0 bases from V and 7 bases from J, with 7 bases between. The CDR3 extends over 12 amino acids. CDR3 in DNA: TGCAGTGCTAGAGATGGCGGTAATGAGCAGTTCTTC. Translated, it gives CSARDGGNEQFF.

This chain uses TRBV6-1 with TRBJ2-2; D might be TRBD1 (7 bases). CDR3 length: 17 amino acids. Trimming removed 9 bases from V and 2 bases from J, with 22 bases in between. The germline gives CDR1 MNHNS, CDR2 SASEGT. CDR3 nucleotides: TGTGCCAGAAGGAGGGACAGCCTAAACCCTAACACCGGGGAGCTGTTTTTT. It translates to CARRRDSLNPNTGELFF.

The chain uses TRBV30 and TRBJ2-1, with 10 bases lining up with TRBD2. Looked up from germline, CDR1 is GTSNPN and CDR2 is SVGIG (reference sequence). This CDR3 has 15 residues. J lost 2 bases, V lost 8 bases, and 9 bases had no gene match. This CDR3 reads CAGLAGGIPYNEQFF. The CDR3 DNA reads as TGTGCCGGGTTAGCGGGAGGCATACCCTACAATGAGCAGTTCTTC.

A single count supports this clonotype. The V and J genes are TRBV5-6 and TRBJ1-2, with no clear D. Germline V CDR1 and CDR2: SGHDT, YYEEEE. The CDR3 totals 16 residues. The V and J ends lost 1 base and 4 bases respectively, with 17 bases between them. The CDR3 region is CASSLSRDPGVYGYTF. The CDR3 nucleotides read TGTGCCAGCAGCTTGAGCCGTGACCCTGGAGTCTATGGCTACACCTTC.

The V and J genes are TRBV19 and TRBJ1-5; a weak D match, TRBD1 (6 bases). Trimming stripped 5 bases from V and 16 bases from J, with 15 bases between. Germline V gene sequence: CDR1 LNHDA, CDR2 SQIVND (reference sequence). CDR3 length: 11 residues. The CDR3 protein is CASSVQGLEHF. The CDR3 DNA reads TGTGCCAGTAGTGTACAGGGTTTGGAACATTTT. The complete variable domain, with remaining parts taken from reference TRBV19 and TRBJ1-5, reads DGGITQSPKYLFRKEGQNVTLSCEQNLNHDAMYWYRQDPGQGLRLIYYSQIVNDFQKGDIAEGYSVSREKKESFPLTVTSAQKNPTAFYLCASSVQGLEHFGDGTRLSIL.

The chain employs TRBV23-1 and TRBJ2-1; 9 bases are shared with TRBD1. TRBV23-1 carries the ORF label, with uncertain function. The CDR3 consists of 16 residues. V lost 0 bases to trimming and J lost 3 bases; unmatched junction nucleotides: 3. CDR3 coding DNA: TGCGCCAGCAGTCAATCGAGGGGACAGGGCTACAATGAGCAGTTCTTC. Its translation is CASSQSRGQGYNEQFF.

J is TRBJ2-7 and V is TRBV5-1, with 12 bases matching TRBD2. Germline CDR1 and CDR2: SGHRS and YFSETQ. The CDR3 spans 14 residues. V shed 2 bases and J 6 bases; nucleotides not matched to a gene: 3. For the CDR3, the DNA is TGCGCCAGCAGCTTAGCACTAGCGGGAGGCGAGCAGTACTTC. Protein sequence: CASSLALAGGEQYF.

The gene calls are TRBV25-1 and TRBJ2-1; 7 bases are shared with TRBD2. The CDR3 extends over 15 amino acids. V lost 3 bases and J lost 8; bases outside the gene matches: 10. Per germline, CDR1 MGHDK and CDR2 SYGVNS. CDR3 in DNA: TGTGCCAGCAGTGACCTAGCGGAGGGCGGGGATGAGCAGTTCTTC. Its translation is CASSDLAEGGDEQFF. Using reference TRBV25-1 and TRBJ2-1 for the parts outside the CDR3, the full variable domain is EADIYQTPRYLVIGTGKKITLECSQTMGHDKMYWYQQDPGMELHLIHYSYGVNSTEKGDLSSESTVSRIRTEHFPLTLESARPSHTSQYLCASSDLAEGGDEQFFGPGTRLTVL.

This clonotype was recorded once. The J gene is TRBJ2-5, the V gene TRBV20-1; possibly TRBD1 for D (6 bases). The CDR3 sequence is 14 residues long. Germline CDR1 and CDR2: DFQATT and SNEGSKA (reference sequence). Trimming removed 3 bases at V and 0 bases at J, with 11 bases between. The DNA of the CDR3 is TGCAGTGCTAGTTCAGGGGCCCACCAAGAGACCCAGTACTTC. It specifies CSASSGAHQETQYF.

This clonotype was recorded only once. V usage is TRBV12-3 or TRBV12-4 and J usage is TRBJ2-2, with D uncertain. The V end lost 5 bases, the J end lost 9 bases, and 16 bases lay between the germline ends. There are 14 residues in the CDR3. CDR3 region: CASSPRTGIWELFF. The CDR3 DNA reads as TGTGCCAGCAGTCCCCGTACTGGCATTTGGGAGCTGTTTTTT.

This clonotype was detected a few times. V gene TRBV9 combines with J gene TRBJ2-1; a weak D match, TRBD2 (5 bases). V lost 4 bases and J lost 8, with 10 bases in between. The length of the CDR3 is 12 residues. In germline, CDR1 is SGDLS, CDR2 YYNGEE. Here the CDR3 DNA reads TGTGCCAGCAGCCGGGGTGTTGATGAGCAGTTCTTC. Translation: CASSRGVDEQFF.

This clonotype showed up just once. This chain links TRBV11-2 with TRBJ2-7; D is perhaps TRBD2 (5 bases). Germline lookup yields CDR1 SGHAT and CDR2 FQNNGV. The CDR3 covers 13 residues. The V gene lost 7 bases and the J gene lost 3 bases, with 13 bases spanning the gap. The CDR3 DNA sequence: TGTGCCAGCACCGAGGGTCAGAGCTACGAGCAGTACTTC. This translates into CASTEGQSYEQYF.

This clonotype was observed a handful of times. This chain links TRBV29-1 with TRBJ2-7, with D maybe TRBD2 (5 bases). The CDR3 is 13 amino acids. CDR1 and CDR2 from the germline V gene are SQVTM and ANQGSEA. Trimming removed 3 bases from V and 2 bases from J, with 11 bases in between. As DNA, the CDR3 is TGCAGCGTTGACGGGCGCGGGCCCTACGAGCAGTACTTC. Translated: CSVDGRGPYEQYF.

The rearrangement uses TRBV7-9 and TRBJ1-2, with D possibly matching TRBD1 (5 bases). The CDR3 contains 15 residues. Germline V CDR1 and CDR2: SEHNR, FQNEAQ (reference sequence). V lost 1 base and J lost 2, with 11 bases in between. This CDR3 reads CASSLGGAANYGYTF. The CDR3 DNA reads as TGTGCCAGCAGCTTAGGTGGGGCAGCCAACTATGGCTACACCTTC. Variable domain in full (rest from reference TRBV7-9 and TRBJ1-2): DTGVSQNPRHKITKRGQNVTFRCDPISEHNRLYWYRQTLGQGPEFLTYFQNEAQLEKSRLLSDRFSAERPKGSFSTLEIQRTEQGDSAMYLCASSLGGAANYGYTFGSGTRLTVV.

This clonotype appeared a single time. This chain uses TRBV4-3 with TRBJ2-1; 9 nucleotides line up with TRBD1. CDR3 length: 14 amino acids. The ends lost 0 bases at V and 8 bases at J; junction bases unmatched: 2. Germline values: CDR1 LGHNA, CDR2 YSLEER. The CDR3: CASSQEQGAYEQFF. The CDR3 DNA sequence: TGCGCCAGCAGCCAAGAACAGGGGGCATATGAGCAGTTCTTC.

This clonotype has just one count. The gene calls are TRBV9 and TRBJ2-7, with TRBD1 matching over 7 bases. The CDR3 totals 15 residues. Trimming took 0 bases from V and 0 from J; bases not matched to a gene: 3. The germline V gene encodes CDR1 SGDLS and CDR2 YYNGEE. Here the CDR3 reads CASSVGGGFSYEQYF. The DNA for the CDR3 is TGTGCCAGCAGCGTAGGAGGGGGCTTCTCCTACGAGCAGTACTTC.

The chain uses TRBV2 and TRBJ1-2; D may be TRBD1 (5 bases). The CDR3 loop spans 16 amino acids. Germline lookup yields CDR1 SNHLY and CDR2 FYNNEI. The V and J ends lost 2 bases and 6 bases respectively, with 19 bases between them. Here the CDR3 DNA reads TGTGCCAGCAGTGAATTGGCGACAGAATCCTCAGATGGCTACACCTTC. Translated: CASSELATESSDGYTF. The full variable domain, with the rest looked up from reference TRBV2 and TRBJ1-2, is EPEVTQTPSHQVTQMGQEVILRCVPISNHLYFYWYRQILGQKVEFLVSFYNNEISEKSEIFDDQFSVERPDGSNFTLKIRSTKLEDSAMYFCASSELATESSDGYTFGSGTRLTVV.

The chain combines TRBV13 with TRBJ2-5; TRBD2 agrees at 7 bases. Germline values: CDR1 PRHDT, CDR2 FYEKMQ (reference sequence). The CDR3 has 13 amino acids. The V and J ends lost 5 bases and 1 base, in that order; junction bases with no gene match: 1. The CDR3 bases are TGTGCCAGCAGCCGGACTAGCCAAGAGACCCAGTACTTC. Protein: CASSRTSQETQYF.

The chain joins TRBV4-3 to TRBJ2-7, with 9 bases identical to TRBD1. There are 15 residues in the CDR3. V lost 4 bases to trimming and J lost 3 bases; unmatched junction nucleotides: 7. Germline V gene sequence: CDR1 LGHNA, CDR2 YSLEER. CDR3 in amino acids: CASSPDRGFFYEQYF. CDR3 nucleotides: TGCGCCAGCAGCCCAGACAGGGGGTTTTTCTACGAGCAGTACTTC.

V gene TRBV5-6 combines with J gene TRBJ1-6; D ambiguous. V lost 4 bases and J 10 bases, leaving 18 bases between the germline ends. Germline V gene sequence: CDR1 SGHDT, CDR2 YYEEEE. This CDR3 contains 15 residues. Here the CDR3 DNA reads TGTGCCAGCAGCGACTCTGAGAAGTGGGAATCACCCCTCCACTTT. Translation: CASSDSEKWESPLHF.

V is TRBV2 and J is TRBJ2-1; maybe TRBD1 (5 bases). The germline V and J ends were trimmed by 8 bases and 7 bases, with 9 bases remaining between them. This CDR3 has 11 amino acids. The germline gives CDR1 SNHLY, CDR2 FYNNEI. CDR3 in amino acids: CASRRQNEQFF. The CDR3 coding sequence is TGTGCCAGCCGTCGACAGAATGAGCAGTTCTTC.

This rearrangement joins TRBV9 to TRBJ2-5, with TRBD1 as a possible D gene (6 bases). The CDR3 has 15 amino acids. Per germline, CDR1 SGDLS and CDR2 YYNGEE. The ends were cut back, 4 bases at V and 2 bases at J, with 15 bases in the middle. This CDR3 reads CASSLSGGQQETQYF. DNA of the CDR3: TGTGCCAGCAGCTTGTCCGGAGGACAGCAAGAGACCCAGTACTTC.

The CDR3, as DNA: TGTGCCAGTAGTATCGGGGGCAGGGGGCTCAATGAGCAGTTCTTC. Translation: CASSIGGRGLNEQFF. The chain carries TRBV19 and TRBJ2-1, with 8 bases identical to TRBD1. V dropped 3 bases and J dropped 6; count of bases not matched to a gene: 7. In germline, CDR1 is LNHDA, CDR2 SQIVND (reference sequence). CDR3 size: 15 residues.

The V and J genes are TRBV20-1 and TRBJ1-3; D is perhaps TRBD1 (6 bases). The CDR3 sequence is 14 residues long. CDR1 is DFQATT, CDR2 SNEGSKA, per germline (reference sequence). V was shortened by 0 bases and J by 10 bases, with 16 bases between the two germline ends. The CDR3 coding sequence is TGCAGTGCTAGAGATATGGCAGGGGATTATACCATATATTTT. Its protein is CSARDMAGDYTIYF.

The gene calls are TRBV4-3 and TRBJ2-6, with 7 nucleotides matching TRBD2. The trim removed 4 bases at V and 4 bases at J, leaving 10 bases unmatched. Germline CDR1 is LGHNA and CDR2 is YSLEER. The CDR3 contains 17 residues. CDR3 amino acids: CASSPEAGRTGANVLTF. Here the CDR3 DNA reads TGCGCCAGCAGCCCTGAAGCGGGGAGGACAGGGGCCAACGTCCTGACTTTC.